The 29 T cell receptor beta chains below all came from one sample that was sequenced in a study of blood T cell repertoires in COVID-19. Assay: immunoSEQ multiplex PCR; the TCRdb copy retains only in-frame clones and omits some. The table shows roughly 190,000 clones, with less than 90% occurring only once. Source material: peripheral blood. The receptors here all came from a woman aged 70-85 years with COVID-19, enrolled during active disease.

The V call is TRBV12-5, the J call TRBJ2-2, with 11 positions matching TRBD1. CDR1 and CDR2 from the germline V gene are LGHNT and FRNRAP. The length of the CDR3 is 16 residues. Trimming at V came to 1 base and at J to 6 bases, leaving 4 bases not matched to a gene. The DNA of the CDR3 is TGTGCTAGTGGTTTGGCCCGGGACAGGGGGGCCGGGGAGCTGTTTTTT. It specifies CASGLARDRGAGELFF.

The CDR3 DNA follows: TGTGCTAGTGGTTCCCGCGGACAGACTGAAGCTTTCTTT. Translated: CASGSRGQTEAFF. The gene calls are TRBV12-5 and TRBJ1-1; tentatively, D is TRBD1 (6 bases). V lost 4 bases to trimming and J lost 5 bases, with 11 bases between them. The CDR3 consists of 13 residues. CDR1 is LGHNT, CDR2 FRNRAP, per germline.

The V gene is TRBV6-6, the J gene TRBJ1-6; D uncertain. Trimming pared 0 bases from V and 7 bases from J, leaving 7 bases between. Looked up from germline, CDR1 is MNHNY and CDR2 is SVGAGI (reference sequence). The CDR3 sequence is 14 residues long. CDR3 sequence reads: CASSYSEGNSPLHF. CDR3 bases: TGTGCCAGCAGTTACTCTGAGGGCAATTCACCCCTCCACTTT.

The count of this clone is one. The V call is TRBV5-3, the J call TRBJ1-5, with unresolved D. TRBV5-3 is treated as an ORF (open reading frame) with a function not yet certain. CDR3 size: 15 residues. V dropped 0 bases and J dropped 6 bases, with 13 bases sitting between them. Written as DNA, the CDR3 is TGTGCCAGAAGCTTGGGAGGGAGGCTGGGTCAGCCCCAGCATTTT. Its protein product is CARSLGGRLGQPQHF.

This clone occurred once. This sequence joins TRBV19 and TRBJ1-6; possibly TRBD1 for D (5 bases). Trimming shortened V by 1 base and J by 7 bases, and 11 bases separated the two germline ends. This CDR3 spans 15 amino acids. Looked up from germline, CDR1 is LNHDA and CDR2 is SQIVND (reference sequence). In nucleotides, the CDR3 is TGTGCCAGTAGTATAGGGACACGGCAGAATTCACCCCTCCACTTT. Protein: CASSIGTRQNSPLHF. Full variable domain (outside the CDR3, taken from reference TRBV19 and TRBJ1-6): DGGITQSPKYLFRKEGQNVTLSCEQNLNHDAMYWYRQDPGQGLRLIYYSQIVNDFQKGDIAEGYSVSREKKESFPLTVTSAQKNPTAFYLCASSIGTRQNSPLHFGNGTRLTVT.

This clone came up once. V is TRBV30 and J is TRBJ1-5; the D gene is possibly TRBD1 (5 bases). Germline V gene lookup returns CDR1 GTSNPN and CDR2 SVGIG (reference sequence). The CDR3 loop spans 15 amino acids. Trimming took off 0 bases at V and 7 bases at J, with 16 bases between the two ends. The CDR3 DNA sequence: TGTGCCTGGAGTGTACATGGGTTCGGGGGACAGCCCCAGCATTTT. It translates to CAWSVHGFGGQPQHF. Combining the CDR3 with reference TRBV30 and TRBJ1-5 gives the whole variable domain SQTIHQWPATLVQPVGSPLSLECTVEGTSNPNLYWYRQAAGRGLQLLFYSVGIGQISSEVPQNLSASRPQDRQFILSSKKLLLSDSGFYLCAWSVHGFGGQPQHFGDGTRLSIL.

CDR3 residues: CASSPTTSTYEQYF. CDR3 sequence (DNA): TGTGCCAGCAGCCCGACAACTAGTACCTACGAGCAGTACTTC. The V call is TRBV7-2, the J call TRBJ2-7; tentative D call: TRBD2 (5 bases). Trimming left V 5 bases short and J 2 bases short, with 13 bases between. The CDR3 is 14 residues long. Germline CDR1 SGHTA, CDR2 FQGNSA.

The rearrangement links TRBV25-1 to TRBJ1-2; possible D gene TRBD1, 5 bases. The CDR3 is made up of 13 amino acids. V lost 6 bases to trimming and J lost 8 bases, with 16 bases between them. The germline CDR1 and CDR2 sequences are MGHDK and SYGVNS. The CDR3 reads CASRLDPQGGYTF. CDR3 nucleotide sequence: TGTGCCAGCAGACTGGACCCCCAGGGCGGCTACACCTTC.

The chain carries TRBV7-2 and TRBJ1-6; TRBD1 agrees at 8 bases. The V segment lost 1 base and the J segment 9 bases; nucleotides outside the gene matches: 2. This CDR3 is 14 amino acids long. Germline V gene data show CDR1 as SGHTA and CDR2 as FQGNSA. The CDR3 protein is CASSLGQGSSPLHF. The CDR3 DNA follows: TGTGCCAGCAGCTTAGGACAGGGGAGTTCACCCCTCCACTTT. The full variable domain, its missing parts supplied by reference TRBV7-2 and TRBJ1-6, is GAGVSQSPSNKVTEKGKDVELRCDPISGHTALYWYRQSLGQGLEFLIYFQGNSAPDKSGLPSDRFSAERTGGSVSTLTIQRTQQEDSAVYLCASSLGQGSSPLHFGNGTRLTVT.

The chain employs TRBV3-1 (or the pseudogene TRBV3-2) and TRBJ1-3; D gene uncertain. CDR1 and CDR2 (germline): LGHDT, YNNKEL (reference sequence). The CDR3 is 12 residues long. The germline V and J ends were trimmed by 5 bases and 3 bases, with 5 bases remaining between them. The CDR3 loop is CASSSGGNTIYF. The CDR3 DNA is TGTGCCAGCAGCTCAGGTGGAAACACCATATATTTT.

This clone was observed a single time. The rearrangement joins TRBV7-2 to TRBJ1-4, with TRBD1 identical over 8 bases. Per the germline V gene, CDR1 is SGHTA and CDR2 is FQGNSA. This CDR3 contains 16 residues. After removal of 2 bases from V and 5 bases from J, the junction contained 7 bases not matched to a gene. CDR3 in DNA: TGTGCCAGCAGCTTAAACAGGCAGGGGGCGAATGAAAAACTGTTTTTT. Encoded protein: CASSLNRQGANEKLFF.

The genes are TRBV5-5 and TRBJ1-2; possible D gene TRBD1, 6 bases. Germline loops: CDR1 SGHKS, CDR2 YYEKEE (reference sequence). The CDR3 has 15 residues. V lost 0 bases and J 2 bases, leaving 11 bases between the germline ends. The CDR3 loop is CASSLAGRGNYGYTF. CDR3 DNA: TGTGCCAGCAGCTTGGCGGGCAGGGGCAACTATGGCTACACCTTC.

V and J are TRBV18 and TRBJ1-5; 8 bases line up with TRBD1. Per the germline V gene, CDR1 is KGHSH and CDR2 is LQKENI. This CDR3 comprises 14 residues. V shed 6 bases, J shed 6 bases, and the junction held 7 bases outside the gene matches. In DNA form, the CDR3 reads TGTGCCAGCTCGCTGGACAGGGAGGTTCAGCCCCAGCATTTT. Translation gives CASSLDREVQPQHF.

The genes are TRBV27 and TRBJ1-6, with D unclear. CDR1 and CDR2 (germline): MNHEY, SMNVEV (reference sequence). V was pared by 2 bases and J by 5 bases, with 13 bases between. The CDR3 is 16 amino acids. CDR3 in amino acids: CASSLGGPPNNSPLHF. The CDR3 region has the DNA TGTGCCAGCAGTTTAGGAGGTCCCCCCAATAATTCACCCCTCCACTTT.

The J gene is TRBJ2-2, the V gene TRBV12-3 or TRBV12-4; no firm D call. V lost 5 bases to trimming and J lost 1 base, with 5 bases between them. CDR3 length: 13 residues. The CDR3 loop reads CASSNGNTGELFF. For the CDR3, the DNA is TGTGCCAGCAGTAACGGGAACACCGGGGAGCTGTTTTTT.

The chain uses TRBV30 and TRBJ1-3; D call uncertain. V was pared by 4 bases and J by 0 bases, with 10 bases between. This CDR3 comprises 14 residues. Germline CDR1 GTSNPN, CDR2 SVGIG (reference sequence). The CDR3 bases are TGTGCCTGGAACCCCCTGAGCTCTGGAAACACCATATATTTT. Amino acids: CAWNPLSSGNTIYF.

This rearrangement joins TRBV5-1 to TRBJ1-1; 7 nucleotides line up with TRBD1. V shed 3 bases and J 9 bases; nucleotides not matched to a gene: 11. Germline loops: CDR1 SGHRS, CDR2 YFSETQ. The CDR3 consists of 14 residues. Here the CDR3 reads CASSSDDREQKAFF. The DNA for the CDR3 is TGCGCCAGCAGCTCGGATGACAGGGAGCAGAAAGCTTTCTTT.

The V call is TRBV7-8, the J call TRBJ1-1; D is uncertain. Germline CDR1 and CDR2: SGHVS and FQNEAQ. This CDR3 region has 14 residues. Between the trimmed V and J ends, which lost 2 bases and 0 bases, there was a span of 7 bases. The CDR3 reads CASSLQAMNTEAFF. CDR3 nucleotide sequence: TGTGCCAGCAGCTTACAGGCAATGAACACTGAAGCTTTCTTT.

A note on this clone: One end of the junction varies from germline; a read error may be responsible. The V call is TRBV12-5, the J call TRBJ2-1; TRBD2 matches at 14 bases. Germline V lookup: CDR1 LGHNT, CDR2 FRNRAP. The CDR3 spans 15 residues. CDR3 DNA: TGTGCTAGTGCTTTGGGACTAGCGGGGGACAATGAGCAGTTCTTC. It is translated as CASALGLAGDNEQFF.

This clone showed up just once. V gene TRBV5-1 combines with J gene TRBJ2-1; TRBD2 agrees at 10 bases. V was pared by 1 base and J by 7 bases, with 8 bases of the junction left unmatched. The CDR3 spans 16 residues. Looked up from germline, CDR1 is SGHRS and CDR2 is YFSETQ. The CDR3 reads CASSLSSGSRLNEQFF. CDR3 nucleotide sequence: TGCGCCAGCAGCTTGTCTAGCGGGAGTCGATTGAATGAGCAGTTCTTC.

V gene TRBV3-1 (or the pseudogene TRBV3-2) combines with J gene TRBJ1-1, with D maybe TRBD1 (5 bases). The CDR3 runs to 15 residues. V lost 1 base to trimming and J lost 1 base, with 10 bases between them. The V gene's germline CDR1 is LGHDT and CDR2 YNNKEL (reference sequence). The CDR3 spells CASSQGWGANTEAFF. CDR3 nucleotides: TGTGCCAGCAGCCAAGGGTGGGGCGCGAACACTGAAGCTTTCTTT.

This clone has a single count. The chain joins TRBV15 to TRBJ2-1, with D possibly matching TRBD2 (5 bases). Germline-derived CDR1 and CDR2 are LNHNV and YYDKDF (reference sequence). This CDR3 contains 16 residues. Trimming shortened V by 0 bases and J by 2 bases, and 11 bases separated the two germline ends. The CDR3 DNA follows: TGTGCCACCAGCAGAGATTCGGGGTCAGCCTACAATGAGCAGTTCTTC. This translates into CATSRDSGSAYNEQFF.

The V gene is TRBV4-2, the J gene TRBJ2-3; TRBD2 agrees at 16 bases. CDR1 LGHNA and CDR2 YNFKEQ come from the germline V gene. The junction had 14 bases not matched to a gene; V was cut back by 2 bases and J by 3 bases. This CDR3 contains 21 residues. CDR3 DNA: TGTGCCAGCAGCCAACCCCTGGGACTAGCGGGGGGGCCAGAGGAGACAGATACGCAGTATTTT. The encoded protein is CASSQPLGLAGGPEETDTQYF.

The CDR3 DNA reads TGTGCCAGTAATTCGGGACTTCCTAACTATGGCTACACCTTC. It encodes CASNSGLPNYGYTF. This sequence joins TRBV19 and TRBJ1-2; possible D gene TRBD1, 5 bases. The CDR3 has 14 amino acids. Germline V gene sequence: CDR1 LNHDA, CDR2 SQIVND (reference sequence). The V end lost 7 bases, the J end lost 0 bases, and 12 bases lay between the germline ends.

The chain links TRBV7-2 to TRBJ1-2; D perhaps matches TRBD1 (5 bases). The V gene lost 6 bases and the J gene lost 9 bases, with 20 bases spanning the gap. The germline V gene has CDR1 SGHTA and CDR2 FQGNSA. The CDR3 sequence is 14 residues long. The CDR3, as DNA: TGTGCCAGCAGTTCCGGGACTGCTGATTATCGCTACACCTTC. Translation gives CASSSGTADYRYTF. Looking up the rest from reference TRBV7-2 and TRBJ1-2 gives the full variable domain: GAGVSQSPSNKVTEKGKDVELRCDPISGHTALYWYRQSLGQGLEFLIYFQGNSAPDKSGLPSDRFSAERTGGSVSTLTIQRTQQEDSAVYLCASSSGTADYRYTFGSGTRLTVV.

This clone was seen at least ten times. The rearrangement joins TRBV6-6 to TRBJ1-1, with TRBD1 as a possible D gene (5 bases). Germline CDR1 is MNHNY and CDR2 is SVGAGI (reference sequence). Trimming took off 6 bases at V and 8 bases at J, with 13 bases between the two ends. CDR3 length: 12 amino acids. The CDR3: CASSPDRQEAFF. The DNA of the CDR3 is TGTGCCAGCAGCCCCGACCGACAGGAAGCTTTCTTT.

The V gene is TRBV19, the J gene TRBJ1-1; tentative D call: TRBD1 (6 bases). V dropped 5 bases and J dropped 3 bases, with 10 bases sitting between them. This CDR3 is built from 13 residues. CDR1 and CDR2 (germline): LNHDA, SQIVND (reference sequence). CDR3 nucleotide sequence: TGTGCCAGTAGTGTCCACAGGGACACTGAAGCTTTCTTT. Protein: CASSVHRDTEAFF.

The rearrangement joins TRBV30 to TRBJ1-3, with a weak D call TRBD1 (5 bases). V was cut by 5 bases and J by 4 bases, with 12 bases left in between. CDR1 is GTSNPN, CDR2 SVGIG, per germline (reference sequence). The CDR3 is made up of 13 amino acids. CDR3 sequence: CAWERTPGNTIYF. The CDR3, as DNA: TGTGCCTGGGAACGGACACCCGGAAACACCATATATTTT.

The gene calls are TRBV28 and TRBJ2-7; 9 bases map to TRBD1. Germline CDR1 and CDR2: MDHEN and SYDVKM. The V segment lost 10 bases and the J segment 1 base; nucleotides outside the gene matches: 11. The CDR3 runs 15 residues. The CDR3 loop is CATRPGQGGSYEQYF. In DNA form, the CDR3 reads TGTGCCACGAGACCGGGACAGGGAGGTTCCTACGAGCAGTACTTC.